This T cell receptor beta chain was documented in a study of CD8+CD57+ T cells in acquired aplastic anemia. Study summary: The sorted CD4+ and CD8+ cells yielded an average around 3 ug of DNA.

Genomic DNA served as template for TCR beta VDJ and CDR3 profiling. TCRdb called the reads again in MiXCR, with one record for every CDR3 protein. The sample consists of 190,000 or so distinct CDR3 sequences, about 59% of them appearing once. The CDR3 is made up of 14 amino acids. V shed 6 bases, J shed 7 bases, and the junction held 11 bases outside the gene matches. Germline CDR1 and CDR2: SGHAT and FQNNGV. Sample: sorted CD4+, CD8+, or CD8+CD57+ T cells (not recorded which) from PBMCs. The chain employs TRBV11-2 and TRBJ2-7, with 8 bases matching TRBD1. This receptor was identified in a human donor in good health. CDR3 DNA sequence: TGTGCCAGCAGAGTCAGGGGGCCATTGGAAGAGCAGTACTTC. Protein: CASRVRGPLEEQYF. The full variable domain, its missing parts supplied by reference TRBV11-2 and TRBJ2-7, is EAGVAQSPRYKIIEKRQSVAFWCNPISGHATLYWYQQILGQGPKLLIQFQNNGVVDDSQLPKDRFSAERLKGVDSTLKIQPAKLEDSAVYLCASRVRGPLEEQYFGPGTRLTVT.